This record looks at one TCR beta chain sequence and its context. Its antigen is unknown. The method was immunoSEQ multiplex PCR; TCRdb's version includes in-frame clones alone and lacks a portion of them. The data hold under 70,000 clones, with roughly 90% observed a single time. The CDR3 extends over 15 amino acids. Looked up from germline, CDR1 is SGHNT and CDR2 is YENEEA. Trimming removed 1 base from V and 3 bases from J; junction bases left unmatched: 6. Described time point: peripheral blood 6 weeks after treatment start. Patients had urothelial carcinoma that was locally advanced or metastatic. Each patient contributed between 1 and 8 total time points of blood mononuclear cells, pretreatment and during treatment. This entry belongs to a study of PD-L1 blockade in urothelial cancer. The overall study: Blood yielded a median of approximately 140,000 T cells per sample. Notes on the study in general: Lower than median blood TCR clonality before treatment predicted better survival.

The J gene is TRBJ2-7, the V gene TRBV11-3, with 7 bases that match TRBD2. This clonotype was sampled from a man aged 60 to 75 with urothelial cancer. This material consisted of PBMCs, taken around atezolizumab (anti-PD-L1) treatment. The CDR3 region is CASSLVGLENYEQYF. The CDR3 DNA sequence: TGTGCCAGCAGCTTAGTTGGACTAGAAAACTACGAGCAGTACTTC.